The 10 T cell receptor beta chains given below trace back to one sample, sequenced in a study of cytomegalovirus exposure and HLA in healthy donors. The PCR made use of 60 Vbeta and 13 Jbeta primers. Method: immunoSEQ multiplex PCR; TCRdb's copy keeps in-frame clones and lacks some. The sample holds around 77,000 clones, around three quarters seen once. Sequenced input: PBMCs. These receptors came from a man aged 40-49 years in good health and CMV-seronegative.

The chain employs TRBV21-1 and TRBJ1-5; the tabulated D call, TRBD1, remains unverified against the DNA. TRBV21-1 is a pseudogene. The CDR3 totals 15 residues. This CDR3 reads CASSKVRTGDQPQHF. The CDR3 coding sequence is TGTGCCAGCAGCAAAGTTCGGACAGGAGATCAGCCCCAGCATTTT.

This chain links TRBV5-6 with TRBJ1-4; D remains unclear. The V end lost 0 bases, the J end lost 5 bases, and 17 bases lay between the germline ends. Looked up from germline, CDR1 is SGHDT and CDR2 is YYEEEE. There are 17 residues in the CDR3. This CDR3 is CASSLGVYGRSNEKLFF. In DNA form, the CDR3 reads TGTGCCAGCAGCTTGGGGGTTTATGGGAGAAGCAATGAAAAACTGTTTTTT.

This chain joins TRBV5-6 and TRBJ1-3; D is perhaps TRBD1 (6 bases). The germline gives CDR1 SGHDT, CDR2 YYEEEE. Trimming took off 1 base at V and 10 bases at J, with 18 bases between the two ends. The CDR3 spans 15 residues. The chain's CDR3 is CASSLTGHSGGTIYF. CDR3 nucleotides: TGTGCCAGCAGCTTGACAGGGCACTCTGGAGGAACCATATATTTT.

This chain links TRBV7-8 with TRBJ2-3; 12 bases fit TRBD2. Germline CDR1 and CDR2: SGHVS and FQNEAQ. Trimming took 5 bases from V and 2 from J; bases not matched to a gene: 5. The CDR3 covers 16 residues. The CDR3 DNA is TGTGCCAGCAGCGCGACTAGCGGGGGACCCACAGATACGCAGTATTTT. The encoded protein is CASSATSGGPTDTQYF.

This chain uses TRBV7-9 with TRBJ1-6; 9 bases align to TRBD1. Germline-derived CDR1 and CDR2 are SEHNR and FQNEAQ (reference sequence). The CDR3 is made up of 15 amino acids. V lost 4 bases and J lost 7; bases outside the gene matches: 5. CDR3 coding DNA: TGTGCCAGCAGCTCAATGGGACAGGGCAATTCACCCCTCCACTTT. This gives the protein CASSSMGQGNSPLHF.

The table lists this clone with a few counts. V usage is TRBV28 and J usage is TRBJ1-5; 8 bases align to TRBD1. V shed 6 bases, J shed 6 bases, and the junction held 7 bases outside the gene matches. The CDR3 is 14 amino acids. Germline CDR1 is MDHEN and CDR2 is SYDVKM. The CDR3 nucleotides are TGTGCCAGCAGCGCTACAGGGGGAGCTCAGCCCCAGCATTTT. This translates into CASSATGGAQPQHF.

The rearrangement joins TRBV25-1 to TRBJ2-2, with D perhaps matching TRBD1 (5 bases). The germline gives CDR1 MGHDK, CDR2 SYGVNS. CDR3 length equals 14 residues. The V and J ends lost 6 bases and 4 bases respectively, with 12 bases between them. The CDR3 reads CASRARVGTGELFF. The CDR3 DNA sequence: TGTGCCAGCAGAGCCAGGGTGGGCACCGGGGAGCTGTTTTTT.

CDR3 residues: CASSLDTYNSPLHF. CDR3 nucleotides: TGTGCCAGCAGCTTAGACACATATAATTCACCCCTCCACTTT. The chain combines TRBV7-9 with TRBJ1-6; unclear D gene. The CDR3 totals 14 residues. Trimming cost V 1 base and J 4 bases, with 5 bases left between them. CDR1 and CDR2 from the germline V gene are SEHNR and FQNEAQ (reference sequence).

The rearrangement links TRBV5-5 to TRBJ2-5; D unclear. The CDR3 runs 12 residues. Germline V gene lookup returns CDR1 SGHKS and CDR2 YYEKEE (reference sequence). Trimming pared 2 bases from V and 4 bases from J, leaving 6 bases between. The chain's CDR3 is CASSFQIETQYF. CDR3 DNA sequence: TGTGCCAGCAGCTTCCAAATAGAGACCCAGTACTTC.

This rearrangement joins TRBV2 to TRBJ2-5; 11 bases fit TRBD1. V lost 6 bases, J lost 5 bases, and 8 bases stayed unmatched. This CDR3 is built from 15 residues. Looked up from germline, CDR1 is SNHLY and CDR2 is FYNNEI. As DNA, the CDR3 is TGTGCCAGCAGCCTCGGACAGGGGGCTTGGGAGACCCAGTACTTC. As protein: CASSLGQGAWETQYF.